This T cell receptor (beta chain) stems from a study of blood T cell repertoires in COVID-19. Study information: In each case, the material was cDNA or gDNA derived from T cells, B-cell-depleted T cells, or PBMCs.

As processed by the authors: Amplification of reference gene primers was used by the study to estimate nucleated cell counts. Sequencing used immunoSEQ multiplex PCR; TCRdb keeps in-frame clones, though not all of them. That table gives V, J and clone size, and the DNA gave D and trimming. Of around 53,000 clones detected, approximately 84% appear once; the ten largest clones hold approximately 19%. V dropped 0 bases and J dropped 4 bases, with 10 bases sitting between them. CDR1 and CDR2 from the germline V gene are SGHVS and FNYEAQ. The CDR3 totals 15 residues. J is TRBJ2-1 and V is TRBV7-6; TRBD1 is a possible D gene (6 bases). This receptor was obtained from a man in his 70s with active COVID-19. Input material: peripheral blood. The CDR3 protein is CASSLAPGVYNEQFF. Written as DNA, the CDR3 is TGTGCCAGCAGCTTAGCGCCAGGGGTGTACAATGAGCAGTTCTTC.